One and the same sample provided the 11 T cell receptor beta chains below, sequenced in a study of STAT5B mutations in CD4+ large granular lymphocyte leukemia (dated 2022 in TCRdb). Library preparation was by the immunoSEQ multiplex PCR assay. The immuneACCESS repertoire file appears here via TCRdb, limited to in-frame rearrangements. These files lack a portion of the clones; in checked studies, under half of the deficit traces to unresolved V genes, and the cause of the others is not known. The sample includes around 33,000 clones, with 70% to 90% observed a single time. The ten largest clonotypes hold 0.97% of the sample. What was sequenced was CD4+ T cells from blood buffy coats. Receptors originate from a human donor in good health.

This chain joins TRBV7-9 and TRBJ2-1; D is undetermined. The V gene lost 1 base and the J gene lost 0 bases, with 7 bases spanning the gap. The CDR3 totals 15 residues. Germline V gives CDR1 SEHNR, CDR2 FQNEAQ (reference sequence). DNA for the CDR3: TGTGCCAGCAGCTTAGGGCCAAGCTCCTACAATGAGCAGTTCTTC. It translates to CASSLGPSSYNEQFF.

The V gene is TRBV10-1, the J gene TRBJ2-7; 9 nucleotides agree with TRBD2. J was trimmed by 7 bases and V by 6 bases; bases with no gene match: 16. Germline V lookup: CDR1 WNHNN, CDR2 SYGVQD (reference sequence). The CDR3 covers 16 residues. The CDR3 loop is CASSAVMGGGAQEQYF. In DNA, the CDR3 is TGCGCCAGCAGCGCCGTTATGGGCGGGGGGGCCCAGGAGCAGTACTTC.

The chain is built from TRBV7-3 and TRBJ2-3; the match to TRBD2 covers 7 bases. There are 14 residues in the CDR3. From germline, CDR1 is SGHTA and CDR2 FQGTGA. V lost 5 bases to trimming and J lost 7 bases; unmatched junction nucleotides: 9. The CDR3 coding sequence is TGTGCCAGCAGCCCCCCTGGGAGGGCCAATACGCAGTATTTT. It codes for CASSPPGRANTQYF.

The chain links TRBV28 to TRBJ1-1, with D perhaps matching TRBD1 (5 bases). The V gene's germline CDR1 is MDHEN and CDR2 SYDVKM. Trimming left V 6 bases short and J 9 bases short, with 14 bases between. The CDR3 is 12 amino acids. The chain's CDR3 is CASSKHGHQAFF. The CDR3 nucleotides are TGTGCCAGCAGCAAACACGGACACCAAGCTTTCTTT.

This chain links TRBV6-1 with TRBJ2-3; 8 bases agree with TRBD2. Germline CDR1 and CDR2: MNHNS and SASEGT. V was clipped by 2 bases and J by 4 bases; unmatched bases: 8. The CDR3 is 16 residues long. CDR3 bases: TGTGCCAGCAGTGAAATTAGGACTAGCTGGCCAGATACGCAGTATTTT. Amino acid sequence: CASSEIRTSWPDTQYF.

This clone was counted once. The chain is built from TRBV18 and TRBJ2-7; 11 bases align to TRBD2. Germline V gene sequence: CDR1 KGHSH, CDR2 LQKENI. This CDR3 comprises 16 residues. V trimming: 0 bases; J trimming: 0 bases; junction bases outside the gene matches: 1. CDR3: CASSPPGLAASYEQYF. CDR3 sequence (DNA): TGTGCCAGCTCACCACCGGGACTAGCGGCCTCCTACGAGCAGTACTTC.

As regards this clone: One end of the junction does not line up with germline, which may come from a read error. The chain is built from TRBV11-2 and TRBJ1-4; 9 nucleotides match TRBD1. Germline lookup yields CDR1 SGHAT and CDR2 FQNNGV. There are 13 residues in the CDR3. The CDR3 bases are TGTGCCAGCAGCTTAGCATGGGACAGGGATATAAGGTTT. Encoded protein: CASSLAWDRDIRF.

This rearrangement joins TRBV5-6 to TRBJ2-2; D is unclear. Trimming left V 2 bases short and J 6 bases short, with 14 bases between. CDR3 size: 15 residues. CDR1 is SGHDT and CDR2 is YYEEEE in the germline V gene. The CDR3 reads CASSLLTDRAGELFF. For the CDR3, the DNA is TGTGCCAGCAGCTTATTAACCGACCGGGCCGGGGAGCTGTTTTTT.

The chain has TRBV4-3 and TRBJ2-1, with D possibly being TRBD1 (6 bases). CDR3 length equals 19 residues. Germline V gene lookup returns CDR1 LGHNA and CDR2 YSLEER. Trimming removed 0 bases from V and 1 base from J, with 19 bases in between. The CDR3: CASSQDSRGLMVSYNEQFF. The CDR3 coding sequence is TGCGCCAGCAGCCAAGATTCAAGGGGGTTGATGGTATCCTACAATGAGCAGTTCTTC.

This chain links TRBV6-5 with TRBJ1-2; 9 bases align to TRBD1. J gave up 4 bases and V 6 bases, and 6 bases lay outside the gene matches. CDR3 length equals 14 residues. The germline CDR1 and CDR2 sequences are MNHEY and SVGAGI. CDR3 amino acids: CASRFGQGSYGYTF. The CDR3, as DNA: TGTGCCAGCAGGTTTGGACAGGGGAGCTATGGCTACACCTTC.

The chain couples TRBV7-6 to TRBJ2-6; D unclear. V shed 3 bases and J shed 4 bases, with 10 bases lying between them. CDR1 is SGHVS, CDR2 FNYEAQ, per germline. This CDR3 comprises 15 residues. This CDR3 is CASSFIRSGANVLTF. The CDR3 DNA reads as TGTGCCAGCAGCTTCATTAGGTCGGGGGCCAACGTCCTGACTTTC.